These 18 T cell receptor beta chains originate from one sample sequenced in a study of low-dose radiotherapy and immunotherapy resistance in tumors. Time point meaning: after trial treatment. Treatment given: LDRT plus nivolumab, ipilimumab, low-dose cyclophosphamide and aspirin (RACIN trial). Using a constant-region primer together with a V-primer adapter, TCRs were subjected to approximately 20 PCR cycles of amplification. TCRdb processed the reads anew with MiXCR; each CDR3 protein has one entry. Of 50,000 or so distinct CDR3 sequences detected, roughly 31% appear once; the ten largest clones hold around 8%. Specimen: PBMCs, collected after low-dose radiotherapy plus immunotherapy. The origin of the receptors is a male donor with rectosigmoid adenocarcinoma.

Many counts were recorded for this clonotype. The chain recombines TRBV20-1 with TRBJ2-3; 10 bases fit TRBD2. Germline V gene sequence: CDR1 DFQATT, CDR2 SNEGSKA (reference sequence). V was pared by 6 bases and J by 4 bases, with 10 bases of the junction left unmatched. The CDR3 contains 15 residues. As DNA, the CDR3 is TGCAGTGCCCCCGAGCCTAGCGGGAGCCCAGATACGCAGTATTTT. Amino acid sequence: CSAPEPSGSPDTQYF.

This rearrangement joins TRBV4-1 to TRBJ2-7, with a weak D call TRBD2 (6 bases). Trimming took 1 base from V and 3 from J, leaving 16 bases between them. The CDR3 length is 16 residues. The germline CDR1 and CDR2 sequences are MGHRA and YSYEKL. CDR3 nucleotide sequence: TGCGCCAGCAGCCAAGGGGTAGGGACTGGAGGCTACGAGCAGTACTTC. Its translation: CASSQGVGTGGYEQYF.

This clonotype turned up a few times. The chain is built from TRBV11-2 and TRBJ1-2; 7 nucleotides agree with TRBD1. The trim removed 0 bases at V and 5 bases at J, leaving 9 bases unmatched. The germline CDR1 and CDR2 sequences are SGHAT and FQNNGV. The CDR3 consists of 16 residues. The CDR3 DNA sequence: TGTGCCAGCAGCTTAGATACAGGGGCCTTCTTTTATGGCTACACCTTC. Translating it yields CASSLDTGAFFYGYTF.

In its sample, this clonotype was seen many times. V usage is TRBV7-9 and J usage is TRBJ2-7; possible D gene TRBD1, 6 bases. CDR1 and CDR2 (germline): SEHNR, FQNEAQ (reference sequence). The CDR3 covers 19 residues. V dropped 4 bases and J dropped 3 bases, with 28 bases sitting between them. CDR3 sequence: CASSSTALGAGTSFYEQYF. The CDR3 bases are TGTGCCAGCAGCTCCACTGCCCTGGGAGCCGGGACATCTTTCTACGAGCAGTACTTC. Full variable domain (missing parts from reference TRBV7-9 and TRBJ2-7): DTGVSQNPRHKITKRGQNVTFRCDPISEHNRLYWYRQTLGQGPEFLTYFQNEAQLEKSRLLSDRFSAERPKGSFSTLEIQRTEQGDSAMYLCASSSTALGAGTSFYEQYFGPGTRLTVT.

There are many counts of this clonotype. V gene TRBV7-2 combines with J gene TRBJ2-2; TRBD2 matches 12 bases. Looked up from germline, CDR1 is SGHTA and CDR2 is FQGNSA. This CDR3 is 16 amino acids long. Trimming removed 5 bases from V and 2 bases from J; junction bases left unmatched: 3. In DNA, the CDR3 is TGTGCCAGCAGCGTTGGACTAGCGGGAAACACCGGGGAGCTGTTTTTT. Amino acids: CASSVGLAGNTGELFF.

This clonotype has more than one count but fewer than ten. The chain links TRBV12-5 to TRBJ2-2; D is uncertain. Germline values: CDR1 LGHNT, CDR2 FRNRAP. CDR3 length: 12 residues. Trimming took 6 bases from V and 11 from J, leaving 13 bases between them. CDR3 bases: TGTGCTAGTGGCACCTGGAGTAACGAGCTGTTTTTT. It codes for CASGTWSNELFF.

In this sample, this clonotype turned up many times. V gene TRBV4-1 combines with J gene TRBJ2-5, with D tentatively TRBD2 (5 bases). Germline V CDR1 and CDR2: MGHRA, YSYEKL. CDR3 length: 15 residues. The V and J ends lost 0 bases and 3 bases respectively, with 11 bases between them. CDR3 DNA: TGCGCCAGCAGCCAAGATCTGGTGGGAGAAGAGACCCAGTACTTC. Translation gives CASSQDLVGEETQYF.

This clonotype was detected once. The V and J genes are TRBV3-1 and TRBJ2-5; TRBD2 aligns across 7 bases. The CDR3 is 14 amino acids. Germline lookup yields CDR1 LGHDT and CDR2 YNNKEL (reference sequence). The V and J ends lost 4 bases and 3 bases, in that order; junction bases with no gene match: 5. The CDR3 spells CASSPSAGEETQYF. CDR3 DNA: TGTGCCAGCAGCCCCTCGGCGGGGGAAGAGACCCAGTACTTC.

In this sample, this clonotype turned up many times. The chain combines TRBV29-1 with TRBJ1-3; 9 bases agree with TRBD1. V gave up 4 bases and J gave up 2 bases; unmatched junction bases: 3. The CDR3 has 14 amino acids. Germline V gene data show CDR1 as SQVTM and CDR2 as ANQGSEA. Here the CDR3 reads CSVVGTGTGNTIYF. The CDR3 DNA is TGCAGCGTTGTCGGGACAGGGACTGGAAACACCATATATTTT. The full variable domain, in which reference TRBV29-1 and TRBJ1-3 provide the parts outside the CDR3, is SAVISQKPSRDICQRGTSLTIQCQVDSQVTMMFWYRQQPGQSLTLIATANQGSEATYESGFVIDKFPISRPNLTFSTLTVSNMSPEDSSIYLCSVVGTGTGNTIYFGEGSWLTVV.

This clonotype was observed a few times. A much larger clone lies one base from this, so it may be a read error. The chain links TRBV6-2 or TRBV6-3 to TRBJ1-5; tentatively, D is TRBD1 (5 bases). Looked up from germline, CDR1 is MNHEY and CDR2 is SVGEGT. The V gene lost 7 bases and the J gene lost 0 bases, with 16 bases spanning the gap. The CDR3 totals 16 residues. The CDR3 region has the DNA TGTGCCAGCAAGGTCGACAGCACAAATAGCAATCAGCCCCAGCATTTT. Its translation is CASKVDSTNSNQPQHF.

The sample holds many counts of this clonotype. The V call is TRBV27, the J call TRBJ2-7, with 7 bases aligning to TRBD2. Unmatched junction bases numbered 10, after V lost 6 bases and J lost 2 bases. The length of the CDR3 is 15 residues. Germline loops: CDR1 MNHEY, CDR2 SMNVEV (reference sequence). The CDR3: CASSPSSGNTYEQYF. The CDR3 nucleotides read TGTGCCAGCAGCCCGAGCAGCGGGAACACCTACGAGCAGTACTTC.

In its sample, this clonotype was seen once. This chain links TRBV28 with TRBJ2-2; D gene unclear. The CDR3 is made up of 13 amino acids. The germline V gene encodes CDR1 MDHEN and CDR2 SYDVKM. V dropped 4 bases and J dropped 6 bases, with 9 bases sitting between them. CDR3 loop: CASSSARAGELFF. As DNA, the CDR3 is TGTGCCAGCAGTTCGGCAAGAGCCGGGGAGCTGTTTTTT.

This clonotype was detected many times. The gene calls are TRBV27 and TRBJ2-7; 7 bases line up with TRBD1. J lost 6 bases, V lost 5 bases, and 13 bases had no gene match. Per the germline V gene, CDR1 is MNHEY and CDR2 is SMNVEV (reference sequence). This CDR3 region has 15 residues. CDR3 protein: CASSGGGQESREQYF. CDR3 coding DNA: TGTGCCAGCAGTGGGGGCGGACAGGAATCTCGCGAGCAGTACTTC.

This clonotype was picked up many times. The V call is TRBV6-8, the J call TRBJ2-5, with TRBD2 matching over 11 bases. V trimming: 6 bases; J trimming: 1 base; junction bases outside the gene matches: 4. Germline V gene sequence: CDR1 MNHGY, CDR2 SAAAGT. This CDR3 has 15 residues. CDR3 coding DNA: TGTGCCAGCAGGACGCTAGCGGGAGGCCAAGAGACCCAGTACTTC. Protein: CASRTLAGGQETQYF.

This chain connects TRBV20-1 to TRBJ2-7; a weak D match, TRBD2 (6 bases). Germline values: CDR1 DFQATT, CDR2 SNEGSKA (reference sequence). Trimming took 0 bases from V and 7 from J, leaving 19 bases between them. This CDR3 has 15 residues. The CDR3, as DNA: TGCAGTGCTAGAGATGCGGGACTGGGAAATGGGGAGCAGTACTTC. It yields the protein CSARDAGLGNGEQYF.

This chain links TRBV28 with TRBJ2-7; no clear D gene. The CDR3 consists of 10 residues. Trimming took off 3 bases at V and 6 bases at J, with 3 bases between the two ends. Per the germline V gene, CDR1 is MDHEN and CDR2 is SYDVKM. The CDR3 region has the DNA TGTGCCAGCAGTTTGTTCGAGCAGTACTTC. Translated, it gives CASSLFEQYF. Filled out from reference TRBV28 and TRBJ2-7, the complete variable domain reads DVKVTQSSRYLVKRTGEKVFLECVQDMDHENMFWYRQDPGLGLRLIYFSYDVKMKEKGDIPEGYSVSREKKERFSLILESASTNQTSMYLCASSLFEQYFGPGTRLTVT.

The table lists this clonotype with a few counts. J is TRBJ2-2 and V is TRBV6-2 or TRBV6-3; 14 nucleotides align to TRBD2. CDR1 MNHEY and CDR2 SVGEGT come from the germline V gene. J lost 7 bases, V lost 6 bases, and 10 bases had no gene match. The CDR3 is made up of 17 amino acids. The CDR3 sequence is CASRLGLAGAVGGELFF. The CDR3 DNA follows: TGTGCCAGCAGGCTGGGACTAGCGGGGGCGGTCGGCGGGGAGCTGTTTTTT.

V gene TRBV2 combines with J gene TRBJ2-7; TRBD2 matches at 15 bases. J lost 7 bases, V lost 4 bases, and 2 bases had no gene match. The CDR3 runs 14 residues. CDR1 is SNHLY, CDR2 FYNNEI, per germline. CDR3 residues: CASSAGLAGGEQYF. The DNA of the CDR3 is TGTGCCAGCAGTGCTGGACTAGCGGGAGGGGAGCAGTACTTC. Full variable domain (remainder filled in from reference TRBV2 and TRBJ2-7): EPEVTQTPSHQVTQMGQEVILRCVPISNHLYFYWYRQILGQKVEFLVSFYNNEISEKSEIFDDQFSVERPDGSNFTLKIRSTKLEDSAMYFCASSAGLAGGEQYFGPGTRLTVT.